This record covers a single T cell receptor (beta chain). Original methodology: Amplification of reference gene primers provided the estimated nucleated cell counts. TCRdb's copy holds only in-frame clones and misses some; the assay was immunoSEQ multiplex PCR. V and J calls and clone size come straight from that table; D and trimming were deduced from the DNA. The sample carries almost 250,000 clones, 65% to 90% recorded once. The data were taken from a study of blood T cell repertoires in COVID-19. After removal of 3 bases from V and 2 bases from J, the junction contained 7 bases not matched to a gene. The CDR3 is made up of 16 amino acids. Germline loops: CDR1 SGDLS, CDR2 YYNGEE. Donors were grouped by their self-reported clinical history.

The sequence was obtained from a woman aged 45-65 years with acute COVID-19. V usage is TRBV9 and J usage is TRBJ2-2; TRBD1 agrees at 7 bases. The sequenced sample consisted of PBMCs or T cells enriched from blood (not recorded which). CDR3 nucleotide sequence: TGTGCCAGCAGCGGTACCGGGACAGCAAACACCGGGGAGCTGTTTTTT. Amino acid sequence: CASSGTGTANTGELFF.